The following is a TCR beta chain sequence with its context. This CDR3 is built from 14 residues. Trimming took 2 bases from V and 4 from J, leaving 9 bases between them. Germline lookup yields CDR1 MDHEN and CDR2 SYDVKM. This sample was taken from a study of blood T cell repertoires in COVID-19. Study at large: Acute and convalescent COVID-19 samples came from the United States, Italy and Spain.

The data were produced by immunoSEQ multiplex PCR, yet TCRdb's version contains in-frame clones alone and is incomplete. The sample lists 110,000 or so clones, about 90% occurring once. Sequenced sample: peripheral blood. The J gene is TRBJ2-4, the V gene TRBV28; D call uncertain. The clonotype was recovered from a human donor in a cohort sampled during active COVID-19. This CDR3 reads CASSLEAAKNIQYF. CDR3 DNA sequence: TGTGCCAGCAGTTTAGAGGCCGCAAAAAACATTCAGTACTTC.